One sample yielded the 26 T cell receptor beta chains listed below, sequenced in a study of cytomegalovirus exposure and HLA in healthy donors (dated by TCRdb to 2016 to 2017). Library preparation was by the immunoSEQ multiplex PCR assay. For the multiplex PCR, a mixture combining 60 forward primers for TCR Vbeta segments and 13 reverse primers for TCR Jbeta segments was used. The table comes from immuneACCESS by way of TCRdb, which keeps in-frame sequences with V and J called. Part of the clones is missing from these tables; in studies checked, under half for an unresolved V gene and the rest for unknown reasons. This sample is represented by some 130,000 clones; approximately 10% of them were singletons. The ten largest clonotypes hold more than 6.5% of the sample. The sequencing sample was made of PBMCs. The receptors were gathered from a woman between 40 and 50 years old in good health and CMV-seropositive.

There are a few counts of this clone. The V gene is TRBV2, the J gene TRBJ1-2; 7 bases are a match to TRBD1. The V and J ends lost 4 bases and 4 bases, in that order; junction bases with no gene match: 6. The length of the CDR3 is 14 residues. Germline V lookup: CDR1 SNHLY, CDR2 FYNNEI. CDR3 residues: CASSGQQGSYGYTF. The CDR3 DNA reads TGTGCCAGCAGTGGCCAACAGGGGAGCTATGGCTACACCTTC.

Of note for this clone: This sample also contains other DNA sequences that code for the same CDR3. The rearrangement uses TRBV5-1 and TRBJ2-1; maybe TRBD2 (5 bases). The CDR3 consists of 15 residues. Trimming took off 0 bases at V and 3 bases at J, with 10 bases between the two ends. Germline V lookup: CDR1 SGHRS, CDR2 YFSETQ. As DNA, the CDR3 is TGCGCCAGCAGCTTGGCCAGCAGCGGCTACAATGAGCAGTTCTTC. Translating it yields CASSLASSGYNEQFF.

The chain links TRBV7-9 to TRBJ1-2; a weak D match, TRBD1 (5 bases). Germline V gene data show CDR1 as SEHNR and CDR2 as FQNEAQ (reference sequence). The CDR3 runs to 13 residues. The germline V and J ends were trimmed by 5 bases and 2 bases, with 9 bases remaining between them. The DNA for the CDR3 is TGTGCCAGCAGCCCTGACAGAAACTATGGCTACACCTTC. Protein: CASSPDRNYGYTF.

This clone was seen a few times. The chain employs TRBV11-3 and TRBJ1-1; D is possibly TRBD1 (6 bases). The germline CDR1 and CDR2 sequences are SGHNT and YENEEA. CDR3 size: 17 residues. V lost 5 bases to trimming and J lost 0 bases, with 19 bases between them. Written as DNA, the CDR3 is TGTGCCAGCAGCCGATCGTGGGGCAGGGGATTGAACACTGAAGCTTTCTTT. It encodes CASSRSWGRGLNTEAFF.

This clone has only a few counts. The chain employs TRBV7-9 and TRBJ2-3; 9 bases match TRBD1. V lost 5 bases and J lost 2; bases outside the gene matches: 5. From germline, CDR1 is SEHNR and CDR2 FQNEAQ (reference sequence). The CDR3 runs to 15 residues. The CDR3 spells CASSDYRGPTDTQYF. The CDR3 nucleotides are TGTGCCAGCAGCGACTACAGGGGGCCCACAGATACGCAGTATTTT.

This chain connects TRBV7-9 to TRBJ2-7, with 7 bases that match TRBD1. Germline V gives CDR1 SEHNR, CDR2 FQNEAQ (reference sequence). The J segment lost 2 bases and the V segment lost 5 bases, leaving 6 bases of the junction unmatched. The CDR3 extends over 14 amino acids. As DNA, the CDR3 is TGTGCCAGCAGCCCTCTAACAGGGGCCTACGAGCAGTACTTC. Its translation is CASSPLTGAYEQYF.

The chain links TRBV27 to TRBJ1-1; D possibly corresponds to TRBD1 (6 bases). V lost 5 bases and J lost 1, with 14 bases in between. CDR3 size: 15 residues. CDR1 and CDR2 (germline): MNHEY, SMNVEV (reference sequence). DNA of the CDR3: TGTGCCAGCAGTAAATACAGGGAAAGGAACACTGAAGCTTTCTTT. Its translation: CASSKYRERNTEAFF.

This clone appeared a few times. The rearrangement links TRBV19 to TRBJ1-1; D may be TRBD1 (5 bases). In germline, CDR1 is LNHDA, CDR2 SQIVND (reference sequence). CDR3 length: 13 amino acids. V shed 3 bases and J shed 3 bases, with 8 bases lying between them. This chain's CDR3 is CASSMMTDTEAFF. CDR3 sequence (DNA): TGTGCCAGTAGTATGATGACAGACACTGAAGCTTTCTTT.

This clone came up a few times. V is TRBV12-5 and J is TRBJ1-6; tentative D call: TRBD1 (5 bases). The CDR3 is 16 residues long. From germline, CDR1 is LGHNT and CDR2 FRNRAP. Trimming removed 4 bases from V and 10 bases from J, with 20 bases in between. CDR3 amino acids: CASGSVLRGRLSPLHF. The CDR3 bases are TGTGCTAGTGGTTCGGTCCTAAGGGGCCGGTTGTCACCCCTCCACTTT.

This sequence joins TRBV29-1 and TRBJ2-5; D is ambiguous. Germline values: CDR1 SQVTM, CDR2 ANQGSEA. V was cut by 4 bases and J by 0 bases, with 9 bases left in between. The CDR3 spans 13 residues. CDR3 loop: CSVASAYQETQYF. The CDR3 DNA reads TGCAGCGTTGCCAGCGCGTACCAAGAGACCCAGTACTTC.

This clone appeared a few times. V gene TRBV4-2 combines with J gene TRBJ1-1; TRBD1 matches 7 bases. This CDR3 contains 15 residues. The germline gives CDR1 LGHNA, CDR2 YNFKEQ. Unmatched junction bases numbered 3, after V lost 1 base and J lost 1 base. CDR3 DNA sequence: TGTGCCAGCAGCCAAGGCGCAGGGGGGAACACTGAAGCTTTCTTT. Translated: CASSQGAGGNTEAFF.

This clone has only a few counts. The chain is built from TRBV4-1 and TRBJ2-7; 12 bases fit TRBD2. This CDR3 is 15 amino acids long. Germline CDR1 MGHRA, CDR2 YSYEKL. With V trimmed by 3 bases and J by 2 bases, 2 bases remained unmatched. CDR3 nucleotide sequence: TGCGCCAGCAGCCACGGACTAGCGGGGCCCTACGAGCAGTACTTC. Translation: CASSHGLAGPYEQYF.

DNA for the CDR3: TGCGCCAGCAGCTCCCGCAGCGGGGGTGGCTACACCTTC. It translates to CASSSRSGGGYTF. The chain couples TRBV4-1 to TRBJ1-2, with D maybe TRBD1 (5 bases). The CDR3 has 13 residues. The germline V gene encodes CDR1 MGHRA and CDR2 YSYEKL. V lost 5 bases and J 7 bases, leaving 14 bases between the germline ends.

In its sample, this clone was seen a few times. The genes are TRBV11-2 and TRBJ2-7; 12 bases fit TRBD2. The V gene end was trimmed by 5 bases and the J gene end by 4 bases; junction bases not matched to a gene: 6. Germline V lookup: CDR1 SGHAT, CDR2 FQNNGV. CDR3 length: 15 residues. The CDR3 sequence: CASSILAGGPYEQYF. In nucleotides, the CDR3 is TGTGCCAGCAGCATCCTAGCGGGGGGGCCGTACGAGCAGTACTTC.

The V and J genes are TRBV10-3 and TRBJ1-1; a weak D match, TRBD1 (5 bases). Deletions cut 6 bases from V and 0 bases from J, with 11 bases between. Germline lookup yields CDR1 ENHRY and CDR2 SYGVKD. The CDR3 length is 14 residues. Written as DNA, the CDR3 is TGTGCCATCAGCCCCGACAGAATGAACACTGAAGCTTTCTTT. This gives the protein CAISPDRMNTEAFF.

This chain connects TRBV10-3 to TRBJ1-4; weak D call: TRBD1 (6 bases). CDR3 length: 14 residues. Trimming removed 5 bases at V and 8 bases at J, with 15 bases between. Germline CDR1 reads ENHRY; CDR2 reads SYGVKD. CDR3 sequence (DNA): TGTGCCATCAGTACCGGGACAACTCCCGAAAAACTGTTTTTT. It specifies CAISTGTTPEKLFF.

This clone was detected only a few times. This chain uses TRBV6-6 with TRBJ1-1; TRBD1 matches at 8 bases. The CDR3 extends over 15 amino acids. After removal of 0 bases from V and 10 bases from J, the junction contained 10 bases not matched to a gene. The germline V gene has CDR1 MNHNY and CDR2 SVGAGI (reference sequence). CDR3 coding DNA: TGTGCCAGCAGTTACTCGAGACAGGGGTTGGAGGGAGCTTTCTTT. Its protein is CASSYSRQGLEGAFF.

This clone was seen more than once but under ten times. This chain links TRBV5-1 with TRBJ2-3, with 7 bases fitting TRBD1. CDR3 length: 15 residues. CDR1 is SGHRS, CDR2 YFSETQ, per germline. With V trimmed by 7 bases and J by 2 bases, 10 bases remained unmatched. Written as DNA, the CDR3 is TGCGCCAGCGTCCTGACAGGGAGCACCACAGATACGCAGTATTTT. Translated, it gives CASVLTGSTTDTQYF.

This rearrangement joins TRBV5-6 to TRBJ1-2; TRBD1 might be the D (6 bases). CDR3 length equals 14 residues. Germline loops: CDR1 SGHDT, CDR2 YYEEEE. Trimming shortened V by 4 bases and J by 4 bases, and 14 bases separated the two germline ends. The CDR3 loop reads CASSPGVPLYGYTF. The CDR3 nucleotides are TGTGCCAGCAGCCCAGGGGTCCCCCTCTATGGCTACACCTTC. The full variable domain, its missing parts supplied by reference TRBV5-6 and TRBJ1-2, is DAGVTQSPTHLIKTRGQQVTLRCSPKSGHDTVSWYQQALGQGPQFIFQYYEEEERQRGNFPDRFSGHQFPNYSSELNVNALLLGDSALYLCASSPGVPLYGYTFGSGTRLTVV.

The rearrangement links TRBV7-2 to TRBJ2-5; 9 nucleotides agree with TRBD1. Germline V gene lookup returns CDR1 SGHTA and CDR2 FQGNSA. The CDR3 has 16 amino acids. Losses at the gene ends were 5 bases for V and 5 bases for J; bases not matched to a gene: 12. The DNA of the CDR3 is TGTGCCAGCAGCCCCATTACCACAGGGGGCTGGGAGACCCAGTACTTC. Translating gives CASSPITTGGWETQYF.

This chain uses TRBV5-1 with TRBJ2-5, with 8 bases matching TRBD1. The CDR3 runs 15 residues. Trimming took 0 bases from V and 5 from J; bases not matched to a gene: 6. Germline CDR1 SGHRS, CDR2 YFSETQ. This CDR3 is CASSLVGQGAETQYF. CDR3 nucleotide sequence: TGCGCCAGCAGCTTGGTCGGCCAGGGGGCTGAGACCCAGTACTTC.

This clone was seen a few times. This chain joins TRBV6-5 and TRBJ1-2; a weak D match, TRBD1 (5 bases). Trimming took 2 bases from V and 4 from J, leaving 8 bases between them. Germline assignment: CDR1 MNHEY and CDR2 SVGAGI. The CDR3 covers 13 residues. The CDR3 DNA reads TGTGCCAGCAGTTACGGCAGGGTCTATGGCTACACCTTC. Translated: CASSYGRVYGYTF.

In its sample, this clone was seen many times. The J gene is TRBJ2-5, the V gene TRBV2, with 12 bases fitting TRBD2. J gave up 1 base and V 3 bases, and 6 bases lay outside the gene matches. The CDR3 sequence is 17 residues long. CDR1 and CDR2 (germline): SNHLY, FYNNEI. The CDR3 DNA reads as TGTGCCAGCAGTGAGCCTAGCGGGGGGGCCATCCAAGAGACCCAGTACTTC. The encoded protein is CASSEPSGGAIQETQYF.

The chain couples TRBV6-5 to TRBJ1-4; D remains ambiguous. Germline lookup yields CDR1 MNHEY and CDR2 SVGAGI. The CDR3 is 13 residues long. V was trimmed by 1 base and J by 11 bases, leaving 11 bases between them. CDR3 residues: CASSYYTGGKLFF. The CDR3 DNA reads TGTGCCAGCAGTTACTATACGGGTGGGAAACTGTTTTTT.

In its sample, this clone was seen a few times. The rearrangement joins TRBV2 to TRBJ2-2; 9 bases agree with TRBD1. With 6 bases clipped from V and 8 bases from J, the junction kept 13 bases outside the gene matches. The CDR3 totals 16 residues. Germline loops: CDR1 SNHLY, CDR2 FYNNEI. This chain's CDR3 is CASSLRTGAESGELFF. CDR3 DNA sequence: TGTGCCAGCAGCCTCAGGACAGGGGCAGAGTCGGGGGAGCTGTTTTTT.

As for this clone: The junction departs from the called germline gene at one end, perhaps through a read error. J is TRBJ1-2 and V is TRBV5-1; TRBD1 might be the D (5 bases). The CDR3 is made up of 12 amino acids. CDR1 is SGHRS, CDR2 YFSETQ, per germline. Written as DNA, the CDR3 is TGCGCCAGCAGCTTGGGCTCGGGCAGGGTAGCCTTC. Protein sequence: CASSLGSGRVAF. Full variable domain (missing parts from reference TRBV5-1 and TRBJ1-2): KAGVTQTPRYLIKTRGQQVTLSCSPISGHRSVSWYQQTPGQGLQFLFEYFSETQRNKGNFPGRFSGRQFSNSRSEMNVSTLELGDSALYLCASSLGSGRVAFGSGTRLTVV.